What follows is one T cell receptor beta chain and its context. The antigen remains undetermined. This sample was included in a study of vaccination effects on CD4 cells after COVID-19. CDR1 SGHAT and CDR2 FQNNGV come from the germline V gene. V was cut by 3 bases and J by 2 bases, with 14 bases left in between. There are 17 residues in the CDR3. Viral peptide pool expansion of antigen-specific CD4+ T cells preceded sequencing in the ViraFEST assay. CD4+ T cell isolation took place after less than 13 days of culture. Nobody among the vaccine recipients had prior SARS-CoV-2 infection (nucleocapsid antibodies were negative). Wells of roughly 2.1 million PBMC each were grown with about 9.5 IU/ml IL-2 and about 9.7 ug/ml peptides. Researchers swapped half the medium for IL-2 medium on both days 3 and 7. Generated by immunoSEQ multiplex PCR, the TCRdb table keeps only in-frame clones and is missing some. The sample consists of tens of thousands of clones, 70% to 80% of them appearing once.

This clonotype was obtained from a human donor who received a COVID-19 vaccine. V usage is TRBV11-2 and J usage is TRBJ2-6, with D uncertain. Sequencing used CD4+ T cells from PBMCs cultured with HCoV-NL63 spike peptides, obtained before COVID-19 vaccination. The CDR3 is CASSFRIAETGANVLTF. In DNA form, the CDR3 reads TGTGCCAGCAGCTTCAGGATCGCGGAAACTGGGGCCAACGTCCTGACTTTC.